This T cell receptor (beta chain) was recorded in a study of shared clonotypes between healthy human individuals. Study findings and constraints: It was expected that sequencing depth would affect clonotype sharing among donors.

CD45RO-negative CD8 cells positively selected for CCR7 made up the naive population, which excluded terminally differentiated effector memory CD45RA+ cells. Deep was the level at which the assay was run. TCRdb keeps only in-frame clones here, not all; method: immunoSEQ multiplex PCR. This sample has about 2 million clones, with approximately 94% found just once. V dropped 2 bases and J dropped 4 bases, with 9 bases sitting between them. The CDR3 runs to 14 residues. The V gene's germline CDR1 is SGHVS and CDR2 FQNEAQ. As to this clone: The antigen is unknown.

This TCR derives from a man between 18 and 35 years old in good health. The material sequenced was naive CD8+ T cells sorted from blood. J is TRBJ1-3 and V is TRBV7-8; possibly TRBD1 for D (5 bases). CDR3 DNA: TGTGCCAGCAGCTTAATAGACAGAGGAAACACCATATATTTT. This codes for CASSLIDRGNTIYF.